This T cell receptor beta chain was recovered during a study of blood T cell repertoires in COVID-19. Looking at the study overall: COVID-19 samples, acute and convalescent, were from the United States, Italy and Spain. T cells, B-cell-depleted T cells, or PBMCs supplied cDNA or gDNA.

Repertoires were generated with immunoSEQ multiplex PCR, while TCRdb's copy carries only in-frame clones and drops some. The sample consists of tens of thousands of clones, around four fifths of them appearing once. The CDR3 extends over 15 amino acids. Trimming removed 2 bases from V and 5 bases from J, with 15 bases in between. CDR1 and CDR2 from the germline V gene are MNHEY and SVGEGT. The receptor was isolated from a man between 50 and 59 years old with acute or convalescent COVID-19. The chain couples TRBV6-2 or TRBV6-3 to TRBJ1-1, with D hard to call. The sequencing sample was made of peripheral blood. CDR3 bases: TGTGCCAGCAGTTACGGAGGGCCGGGTATTACTGAAGCTTTCTTT. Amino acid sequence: CASSYGGPGITEAFF.